The sequence of this TCR beta chain was determined in a study of technical replicates of blood from a handful of donors. The protocol was immunoSEQ multiplex PCR, while the TCRdb copy is restricted to in-frame clones and leaves out a portion. The repertoire consists of 65,000 to 85,000 clones, with 85% to 95% occurring once and the leading ten covering about 0.38%. The V end lost 3 bases, the J end lost 4 bases, and 7 bases lay between the germline ends. Germline V gene data show CDR1 as MDHEN and CDR2 as SYDVKM. This CDR3 is 12 amino acids long. The chain carries TRBV28 and TRBJ2-7, with TRBD2 as a possible D gene (6 bases). The clonotype originates from a human donor in good health. What was sequenced was T cells isolated from PBMCs. Here the CDR3 reads CASSLGRYEQYF. For the CDR3, the DNA is TGTGCCAGCAGTTTGGGGAGGTACGAGCAGTACTTC.